This T cell receptor (beta chain) was sequenced for a study of control samples from healthy donors and cancer patients. Germline CDR1 is WNHNN and CDR2 is SYGVQD (reference sequence). This CDR3 is built from 14 residues. V was cut by 7 bases and J by 5 bases, with 14 bases left in between. Repertoires were generated with immunoSEQ multiplex PCR, while TCRdb's copy carries only in-frame clones and drops some. Of roughly 120,000 clones detected, around 89% appear once; the ten largest clones hold about 16%. V usage is TRBV10-1 and J usage is TRBJ2-2; D not certain. This sequence originates from a woman in her forties or fifties in good health. Sequenced sample: blood. The CDR3 DNA reads as TGCGCCAGCACCGCCAGCCTTAGGACCGGGGAGCTGTTTTTT. Amino acid sequence: CASTASLRTGELFF.